This TCR beta chain was identified during a study of T cell changes during pregnancy in multiple sclerosis. The V and J ends lost 6 bases and 3 bases, in that order; junction bases with no gene match: 9. This CDR3 has 15 residues. CDR1 is WSHSY and CDR2 is SAAADI in the germline V gene. TCRdb's table, derived via immunoSEQ multiplex PCR, lists solely in-frame clones and lacks some. The data contain about 22,000 clones, more than 85% of them seen just once; the ten biggest clones take up 0.5% to 0.8%. This sample comprised CD4+ T cells from peripheral blood mononuclear cells, obtained after pregnancy. The chain links TRBV10-2 to TRBJ2-7; 9 bases map to TRBD2. The receptor comes from a female donor in good health, enrolled as a control in a pregnancy study. The CDR3 region has the DNA TGCGCCAGCAGGCCTCCGGGACTAGCATTCTACGAGCAGTACTTC. Translated: CASRPPGLAFYEQYF.